This is a list of T cell receptor beta chains from one sample in a study of CD8 T cells in ankylosing spondylitis. TCRdb fed the 5' RACE reads into MiXCR, producing one record per CDR3 protein. The table includes under 300,000 distinct CDR3 sequences, roughly 10% detected once. The sample was blood, either unsorted or a sorted T cell fraction (not recorded which). These receptors were taken from a male donor with ankylosing spondylitis or in good health (not recorded which). Both conserved end residues are part of each CDR3. The order of the fields is D gene, V gene, clone size, J gene, CDR3 DNA, CDR3 protein. D genes are given only for firm matches. Rows may omit the clone size; those that give it use once, few, many or a size class.

d_gene: TRBD1
v_gene: TRBV25-1
abundance: many
j_gene: TRBJ2-5
CDR3nt: TGTGCCAGCAGTGGGACAGGGGTAGGGAAAGAGACCCAGTACTTC
CDR3aa: CASSGTGVGKETQYF

d_gene: .
v_gene: TRBV28
abundance: many
j_gene: TRBJ1-2
CDR3nt: TGTGCCAGCAGTTTTAATCCTTATGGCTACACCTTC
CDR3aa: CASSFNPYGYTF

d_gene: TRBD2
v_gene: TRBV12-3/TRBV12-4
abundance: many
j_gene: TRBJ2-2
CDR3nt: TGTGCCAGCAGTCCCCGCCCGGGACTAGCGGGCTCCGCCGGGGAGCTGTTTTTT
CDR3aa: CASSPRPGLAGSAGELFF

d_gene: .
v_gene: TRBV5-1
abundance: many
j_gene: TRBJ2-2
CDR3nt: TGCGCCAGCAGTCGAGGGGACACAAACACCGGGGAGCTGTTTTTT
CDR3aa: CASSRGDTNTGELFF

d_gene: .
v_gene: TRBV5-1
abundance: many
j_gene: TRBJ2-1
CDR3nt: TGCGCCAGCAGCTTGGAGGCGGGAACGTACAATGAGCAGTTCTTC
CDR3aa: CASSLEAGTYNEQFF

d_gene: TRBD2
v_gene: TRBV12-3/TRBV12-4
abundance: many
j_gene: TRBJ2-7
CDR3nt: TGTGCCAGCAGTGAGGGCGGGAGAGGATACGAGCAGTACTTC
CDR3aa: CASSEGGRGYEQYF

d_gene: TRBD2
v_gene: TRBV30
abundance: .
j_gene: TRBJ2-3
CDR3nt: TGTGCCTGGAGTGTTGGACTAGCGGGGGGACCTTCTTCCACAGATACGCAGTATTTT
CDR3aa: CAWSVGLAGGPSSTDTQYF

d_gene: .
v_gene: TRBV7-9
abundance: .
j_gene: TRBJ2-2
CDR3nt: TGTGCCAGCAGCCCCCAAGGATGGCCCGGGGAGCTGTTTTTT
CDR3aa: CASSPQGWPGELFF

d_gene: .
v_gene: TRBV4-1
abundance: many
j_gene: TRBJ2-1
CDR3nt: TGCGCCAGCAGCTCCTCGGGAAACCCCCGGATTATTGCCTCCTACAATGAGCAGTTCTTC
CDR3aa: CASSSSGNPRIIASYNEQFF

d_gene: .
v_gene: TRBV20-1
abundance: many
j_gene: TRBJ2-7
CDR3nt: TGCAGTGCTAGAGTTATGGTTGAGGGGATAGACGAGCAGTACTTC
CDR3aa: CSARVMVEGIDEQYF

d_gene: .
v_gene: TRBV4-1
abundance: many
j_gene: TRBJ1-1
CDR3nt: TGCGCCAGCAGCCAAGGATGGGCGGCATATGAAGCTTTCTTT
CDR3aa: CASSQGWAAYEAFF

d_gene: TRBD1
v_gene: TRBV5-1
abundance: many
j_gene: TRBJ1-2
CDR3nt: TGCGCCAGCAGCTTGGGGCAGGGGGACTATGGCTACACCTTC
CDR3aa: CASSLGQGDYGYTF

d_gene: .
v_gene: TRBV7-6
abundance: few
j_gene: TRBJ2-5
CDR3nt: TGTGCCAGCAGCCCGGCCGGGCAGCGAGAGACCCAGTACTTC
CDR3aa: CASSPAGQRETQYF

d_gene: .
v_gene: TRBV7-6
abundance: .
j_gene: TRBJ2-1
CDR3nt: TGTGCCAGCAGCCCTTCCTCCAGGGGTGATGAGCAGTTCTTC
CDR3aa: CASSPSSRGDEQFF

d_gene: TRBD2
v_gene: TRBV20-1
abundance: many
j_gene: TRBJ2-3
CDR3nt: TGCAGTGCTAGCGAACCTGGGACTAGCGGGAGGTATACGCAGTATTTT
CDR3aa: CSASEPGTSGRYTQYF

d_gene: .
v_gene: TRBV30
abundance: many
j_gene: TRBJ2-4
CDR3nt: TGTGCCTGGAGTGGCCAGCCTTTAGCCAAAAACATTCAGTACTTC
CDR3aa: CAWSGQPLAKNIQYF

d_gene: .
v_gene: TRBV12-3/TRBV12-4
abundance: many
j_gene: TRBJ1-2
CDR3nt: TGTGCCAGCAGTTTGTCAGGGCCCACCTCCTCTCTCAAATATGGCTACACCTTC
CDR3aa: CASSLSGPTSSLKYGYTF

d_gene: TRBD1
v_gene: TRBV25-1
abundance: many
j_gene: TRBJ2-6
CDR3nt: TGTGCCAGCAGTCCCCGGACAGGCTACTCTGGGGCCAACGTCCTGACTTTC
CDR3aa: CASSPRTGYSGANVLTF

d_gene: .
v_gene: TRBV2
abundance: many
j_gene: TRBJ2-1
CDR3nt: TGTGCCAGCAGCGTGGGATACGAGCAGTTCTTC
CDR3aa: CASSVGYEQFF

d_gene: .
v_gene: TRBV18
abundance: .
j_gene: TRBJ1-5
CDR3nt: TGTGCCAGCTCACCGGGGGAACAGGGAAGGAATCAGCCCCAGCATTTT
CDR3aa: CASSPGEQGRNQPQHF

d_gene: .
v_gene: TRBV4-1
abundance: many
j_gene: TRBJ1-1
CDR3nt: TGCGCCAGCAGCCAAGAAGGGGGGGCTTGGACTGAAGCTTTCTTT
CDR3aa: CASSQEGGAWTEAFF

d_gene: .
v_gene: TRBV10-3
abundance: few
j_gene: TRBJ2-6
CDR3nt: TGTGCCATCAGTGAGTCAGGGACCGGGGCCAACGTCCTGACTTTC
CDR3aa: CAISESGTGANVLTF

d_gene: TRBD2
v_gene: TRBV10-1
abundance: .
j_gene: TRBJ2-7
CDR3nt: TGCGCCAGCAGTGAGGAGGCAGCCGGGGGGTTCTACGAGCAGTACTTC
CDR3aa: CASSEEAAGGFYEQYF

d_gene: .
v_gene: TRBV6-5
abundance: many
j_gene: TRBJ1-3
CDR3nt: TGTGCCAGCAGTTACTCCACAGTGCCCTCTGGAAACACCATATATTTT
CDR3aa: CASSYSTVPSGNTIYF

d_gene: .
v_gene: TRBV20-1
abundance: many
j_gene: TRBJ2-3
CDR3nt: TGCAGTGCAAGCGGACAGGGACTACTTCGCACAGATACGCAGTATTTT
CDR3aa: CSASGQGLLRTDTQYF

d_gene: TRBD1
v_gene: TRBV27
abundance: many
j_gene: TRBJ1-6
CDR3nt: TGTGCCAGCAGTACTACAGGGGGCCGTAATTCACCCCTCCACTTT
CDR3aa: CASSTTGGRNSPLHF

d_gene: .
v_gene: TRBV25-1
abundance: few
j_gene: TRBJ2-1
CDR3nt: TGTGCCAGCAGCCGGGGAACGGAACGCGGGCAGTTCTTC
CDR3aa: CASSRGTERGQFF

d_gene: TRBD2
v_gene: TRBV7-9
abundance: .
j_gene: TRBJ2-1
CDR3nt: TGTGCCAGCAGCTCACCGGGGGGAAACTCCTACAATGAGCAGTTCTTC
CDR3aa: CASSSPGGNSYNEQFF

d_gene: .
v_gene: TRBV15
abundance: many
j_gene: TRBJ1-2
CDR3nt: TGTGCCACCAGCACCGGGTCGGTCTATGGCTACACCTTC
CDR3aa: CATSTGSVYGYTF

d_gene: TRBD1
v_gene: TRBV4-1
abundance: many
j_gene: TRBJ1-2
CDR3nt: TGCGCCAGCAGCCAAATGGACAGGCGGGTTCTCTTC
CDR3aa: CASSQMDRRVLF